These 24 T cell receptor beta chains were all obtained from the same sample, sequenced in a study of human versus mouse CDR3 diversity and MHC coevolution. Sequencing was performed with immunoSEQ multiplex PCR; in TCRdb, only in-frame clones are kept and a portion is missing. Among roughly 81,000 clones listed, over 85% were seen once. Sequenced: naive CD4+ T cells from blood. Subset in this sample: CD45RO-negative CD62L-positive naive CD4 T cells. These receptors were obtained from a person aged 30 to 69 in good health.

J is TRBJ1-2 and V is TRBV28, with D possibly being TRBD1 (6 bases). In germline, CDR1 is MDHEN, CDR2 SYDVKM. The ends were cut back, 5 bases at V and 4 bases at J, with 23 bases in the middle. The CDR3 extends over 17 amino acids. The CDR3: CASSPEGQPTTSYGYTF. Written as DNA, the CDR3 is TGTGCCAGCAGTCCCGAAGGACAGCCAACCACCTCCTATGGCTACACCTTC.

CDR3 bases: TGTGCCAGCAGCATACTACTAGCGGGGTCCACAGATACGCAGTATTTT. As protein: CASSILLAGSTDTQYF. The genes are TRBV5-5 and TRBJ2-3; TRBD2 matches at 10 bases. The CDR3 is 16 residues long. Per the germline V gene, CDR1 is SGHKS and CDR2 is YYEKEE (reference sequence). The V gene end was trimmed by 4 bases and the J gene end by 2 bases; junction bases not matched to a gene: 7.

The chain has TRBV18 and TRBJ2-3; 13 bases line up with TRBD2. The CDR3 runs to 15 residues. Trimming cost V 6 bases and J 9 bases; bases outside gene matches: 9. Germline V gives CDR1 KGHSH, CDR2 LQKENI. The CDR3 reads CASSIGLAGAPTQYF. The CDR3 DNA is TGTGCCAGCTCCATCGGACTAGCGGGGGCCCCAACGCAGTATTTT.

J is TRBJ2-1 and V is TRBV9; 10 nucleotides agree with TRBD2. Trimming cost V 0 bases and J 7 bases; bases outside gene matches: 7. Germline CDR1 reads SGDLS; CDR2 reads YYNGEE. The CDR3 covers 16 residues. The CDR3 here is CASSVDPSGSGNEQFF. The CDR3 DNA reads TGTGCCAGCAGCGTAGACCCTAGCGGGAGTGGAAATGAGCAGTTCTTC.

This clone has more than one count but fewer than ten. The chain employs TRBV5-1 and TRBJ1-3, with 10 bases aligning to TRBD1. The CDR3 runs to 14 residues. In germline, CDR1 is SGHRS, CDR2 YFSETQ. The V segment lost 4 bases and the J segment 3 bases; nucleotides outside the gene matches: 1. In DNA, the CDR3 is TGCGCCAGCAGCGGGGACAGGGGTGGAAACACCATATATTTT. Translation gives CASSGDRGGNTIYF.

This chain links TRBV2 with TRBJ1-5; D gene ambiguous. The CDR3 runs to 14 residues. V dropped 3 bases and J dropped 2 bases, with 8 bases sitting between them. CDR1 SNHLY and CDR2 FYNNEI come from the germline V gene. CDR3 nucleotides: TGTGCCAGCAGTGAGGTGCGAGGCAATCAGCCCCAGCATTTT. It specifies CASSEVRGNQPQHF.

The V gene is TRBV12-2, the J gene TRBJ2-5; TRBD1, the D gene given by the table, was not confirmed from the DNA. The J call may be mistaken, given a closer DNA end match to TRBJ2-7. TRBV12-2 counts as a pseudogene. The CDR3 has 16 residues. This CDR3 is CASRSLGRQGYYEQYF. DNA for the CDR3: TGTGCAAGTCGCTCCCTCGGGAGACAGGGTTACTACGAGCAGTACTTC.

The V call is TRBV7-2, the J call TRBJ2-5; TRBD1 agrees at 7 bases. Trimming at V came to 7 bases and at J to 5 bases, leaving 10 bases not matched to a gene. This CDR3 is 14 amino acids long. Germline V gene sequence: CDR1 SGHTA, CDR2 FQGNSA. The chain's CDR3 is CASNPTGAGETQYF. The DNA for the CDR3 is TGTGCCAGCAACCCTACAGGGGCTGGGGAGACCCAGTACTTC.

The V and J genes are TRBV7-2 and TRBJ2-1; D call uncertain. The CDR3 consists of 13 residues. CDR1 and CDR2 from the germline V gene are SGHTA and FQGNSA. The V end lost 5 bases, the J end lost 5 bases, and 10 bases lay between the germline ends. As DNA, the CDR3 is TGTGCCAGCAGCATTGAGTTAGACAATGAGCAGTTCTTC. Residues: CASSIELDNEQFF.

A remark on this clone: Mismatch with germline at one junction end may stem from a read error. This specimen includes other DNA sequences encoding the same CDR3. J is TRBJ2-7 and V is TRBV18; 9 positions match TRBD1. The germline gives CDR1 KGHSH, CDR2 LQKENI. The CDR3 covers 13 residues. The CDR3 is CATGQGESYEQYF. The CDR3 DNA reads as TGCGCCACGGGACAGGGAGAATCCTACGAGCAGTACTTC.

The chain carries TRBV5-1 and TRBJ2-3; D is perhaps TRBD2 (5 bases). The germline CDR1 and CDR2 sequences are SGHRS and YFSETQ. This CDR3 is built from 15 residues. V was trimmed by 4 bases and J by 1 base, leaving 13 bases between them. Here the CDR3 reads CASSPRAVRTDTQYF. CDR3 in DNA: TGCGCCAGCAGCCCGAGGGCGGTACGCACAGATACGCAGTATTTT.

V usage is TRBV18 and J usage is TRBJ1-2, with D perhaps matching TRBD1 (5 bases). Trimming removed 4 bases from V and 0 bases from J, with 21 bases in between. CDR3 length: 18 residues. In germline, CDR1 is KGHSH, CDR2 LQKENI. The CDR3 DNA follows: TGTGCCAGCTCACAACCCGGGCCAGGGCTCGAGGCTAACTATGGCTACACCTTC. This translates into CASSQPGPGLEANYGYTF.

The chain recombines TRBV7-9 with TRBJ1-1; TRBD1 matches at 8 bases. Losses at the gene ends were 5 bases for V and 6 bases for J; bases not matched to a gene: 11. The CDR3 sequence is 15 residues long. In germline, CDR1 is SEHNR, CDR2 FQNEAQ (reference sequence). CDR3 amino acids: CASSKTGARGAEAFF. The CDR3 region has the DNA TGTGCCAGCAGCAAGACAGGGGCGCGGGGCGCTGAAGCTTTCTTT.

The chain joins TRBV28 to TRBJ2-7; 9 positions match TRBD1. The ends lost 3 bases at V and 3 bases at J; junction bases unmatched: 6. Germline CDR1 is MDHEN and CDR2 is SYDVKM. CDR3 length equals 15 residues. The CDR3 DNA sequence: TGTGCCAGCAGTTTCCTGGGACAGGGTGGCTACGAGCAGTACTTC. Encoded protein: CASSFLGQGGYEQYF.

The chain employs TRBV6-5 and TRBJ2-1, with 7 bases matching TRBD1. From germline, CDR1 is MNHEY and CDR2 SVGAGI. The CDR3 runs to 15 residues. The V and J ends lost 6 bases and 2 bases, in that order; junction bases with no gene match: 7. CDR3 sequence: CASSLQGDPYNEQFF. CDR3 bases: TGTGCCAGCAGCCTGCAGGGGGATCCCTACAATGAGCAGTTCTTC.

The V gene is TRBV7-2, the J gene TRBJ2-5; the D gene is possibly TRBD2 (7 bases). The CDR3 is made up of 16 amino acids. Germline V gene sequence: CDR1 SGHTA, CDR2 FQGNSA. V lost 4 bases and J 1 base, leaving 16 bases between the germline ends. Written as DNA, the CDR3 is TGTGCCAGCAGCTGGGGGGGGGCCCGGTCCCAAGAGACCCAGTACTTC. Amino acids: CASSWGGARSQETQYF. The entire variable domain, with the rest obtained from reference TRBV7-2 and TRBJ2-5, is as follows: GAGVSQSPSNKVTEKGKDVELRCDPISGHTALYWYRQSLGQGLEFLIYFQGNSAPDKSGLPSDRFSAERTGGSVSTLTIQRTQQEDSAVYLCASSWGGARSQETQYFGPGTRLLVL.

This chain links TRBV10-3 with TRBJ2-1, with TRBD1 matching over 7 bases. Trimming removed 8 bases from V and 7 bases from J; junction bases left unmatched: 11. Per the germline V gene, CDR1 is ENHRY and CDR2 is SYGVKD. This CDR3 region has 14 residues. For the CDR3, the DNA is TGTGCCATCGAACCTAGGGGGCTGGGGAATGAGCAGTTCTTC. This translates into CAIEPRGLGNEQFF.

V usage is TRBV7-2 and J usage is TRBJ1-2; D possibly corresponds to TRBD1 (6 bases). The CDR3 has 14 amino acids. The ends were cut back, 6 bases at V and 8 bases at J, with 19 bases in the middle. The germline gives CDR1 SGHTA, CDR2 FQGNSA. In nucleotides, the CDR3 is TGTGCCAGCAGTGTACTCGAGGGGGTAGGCGGCTACACCTTC. This encodes CASSVLEGVGGYTF.

The CDR3 region is CASSPRGSGQIYGYTF. DNA of the CDR3: TGTGCCAGCTCACCCCGGGGAAGTGGACAGATCTATGGCTACACCTTC. The gene calls are TRBV18 and TRBJ1-2; D perhaps matches TRBD1 (6 bases). Germline V gene lookup returns CDR1 KGHSH and CDR2 LQKENI. Between the trimmed V and J ends, which lost 3 bases and 4 bases, there was a span of 18 bases. The CDR3 has 16 residues.

The V and J genes are TRBV7-3 and TRBJ1-1; D call uncertain. The CDR3 has 15 amino acids. Germline V gene lookup returns CDR1 SGHTA and CDR2 FQGTGA. Trimming shortened V by 5 bases and J by 0 bases, and 13 bases separated the two germline ends. The CDR3 DNA sequence: TGTGCCAGCAGCCCTAAAGGACTCCTGAACACTGAAGCTTTCTTT. Translating gives CASSPKGLLNTEAFF.

The chain uses TRBV7-9 and TRBJ1-3, with D unresolved. This CDR3 spans 16 amino acids. V lost 4 bases to trimming and J lost 0 bases, with 13 bases between them. Germline loops: CDR1 SEHNR, CDR2 FQNEAQ (reference sequence). The CDR3 loop reads CASSSEGGLSGNTIYF. The CDR3 DNA follows: TGTGCCAGCAGCTCAGAGGGAGGGCTCTCTGGAAACACCATATATTTT.

This clone was seen once. This sequence joins TRBV11-3 and TRBJ2-7, with D possibly being TRBD1 (6 bases). This CDR3 comprises 14 residues. Germline V gives CDR1 SGHNT, CDR2 YENEEA. The ends were cut back, 4 bases at V and 2 bases at J, with 12 bases in the middle. The CDR3 sequence is CASSWGTPPYEQYF. CDR3 DNA: TGTGCCAGCAGCTGGGGGACACCGCCCTACGAGCAGTACTTC.

This clone was observed a single time. CDR3 sequence: CSVLSGGSTEAFF. In nucleotides, the CDR3 is TGCAGCGTCTTATCGGGGGGGAGCACTGAAGCTTTCTTT. The chain recombines TRBV29-1 with TRBJ1-1; tentatively, D is TRBD1 (5 bases). Trimming cost V 6 bases and J 4 bases, with 15 bases left between them. This CDR3 comprises 13 residues. Germline V gene sequence: CDR1 SQVTM, CDR2 ANQGSEA.

V usage is TRBV5-4 and J usage is TRBJ1-6; 7 bases match TRBD1. This CDR3 has 15 amino acids. J gave up 7 bases and V 5 bases, and 9 bases lay outside the gene matches. Looked up from germline, CDR1 is SGHNT and CDR2 is YYREEE (reference sequence). The CDR3 protein is CASRRGGQQNSPLHF. The DNA for the CDR3 is TGTGCCAGCAGGCGGGGGGGACAGCAGAATTCACCCCTCCACTTT.